This T cell receptor (beta chain) was identified during a study of blood T cell repertoires in COVID-19. Turning to the study itself: COVID-19 samples from acute and convalescent phases originated in the United States, Italy and Spain. Sample material is recorded as cDNA or gDNA derived from T cells, B-cell-depleted T cells, or PBMCs.

In Seattle, patients joined the study during active infection and were tracked longitudinally. Per the original data handling: Nucleated cell number was recorded as an estimate derived from reference gene primer amplification. The data were produced by immunoSEQ multiplex PCR, yet TCRdb's version contains in-frame clones alone and is incomplete. D and trimming come from the DNA, and the V and J calls and clone size come from that table. The table records over 130,000 clones, around 90% of them present only once. The clonotype originates from a human donor with COVID-19, enrolled during active disease. The donor label of this sample is uncertain. Material: peripheral blood.

In DNA form, the CDR3 reads TGCGCCAGCAGCTTGCCCCCCACCTACGAGCAGTACTTC. Its translation: CASSLPPTYEQYF. This chain connects TRBV5-1 to TRBJ2-7; D ambiguous. V lost 1 base and J lost 2, with 7 bases in between. The CDR3 is 13 residues long. The germline CDR1 and CDR2 sequences are SGHRS and YFSETQ.